What follows is one TCR beta chain and its context. Its antigen is unknown. The repertoire was sequenced with immunoSEQ multiplex PCR; TCRdb's copy has only in-frame clones and lacks some. This table has about 62,000 clones, around nine tenths appearing once. This sample was taken from a study of OX40 agonist ivuxolimab in advanced cancers. About the study: Ivuxolimab doses were 0.01, 0.1, 0.3, 1.5, 3 or 10 mg/kg every 2 weeks. Subjects had a mean age of around 60 years, with a range of 23 to 79; around 80% were male.

Study results and limitations: Low normalized clonal expansion also occurred in some nonresponding patients. Some of the lowest clonal expansion was seen in partial responders at 0.1-3.0 mg/kg.

V was pared by 5 bases and J by 5 bases, with 5 bases of the junction left unmatched. The CDR3 length is 14 residues. The germline V gene encodes CDR1 SGHAT and CDR2 FQNNGV. This receptor was obtained from an adult with an advanced solid tumor such as melanoma, head and neck, liver or kidney cancer. The rearrangement uses TRBV11-2 and TRBJ1-4; 7 bases match TRBD1. The material sequenced was CD4+ or CD8+ T cells sorted from blood, taken in a trial of the OX40 agonist ivuxolimab. The CDR3 DNA sequence: TGTGCCAGCAGCCCTGGGACAGCGAATGAAAAACTGTTTTTT. Its translation is CASSPGTANEKLFF.